This TCR beta chain originates from a study of identical twins. The sample holds a few counts of this clonotype. TCRdb fed the 5' RACE reads into MiXCR, producing one record per CDR3 protein. There are 450,000 or so distinct CDR3 sequences in the sample; over 11% occur only once, and about 0.94% lies in the top ten. This CDR3 has 16 residues. Per germline, CDR1 LGHDT and CDR2 YNNKEL (reference sequence). V was shortened by 6 bases and J by 0 bases, with 17 bases between the two germline ends. These data were also reused for a study on yellow fever vaccine responses in identical twins.

The chain employs TRBV3-1 and TRBJ1-1; D is unclear. This TCR came from a woman aged 18-29 years in good health. Material: CD4+ T cells sorted from blood. The CDR3 region is CASSSSLRLMNTEAFF. The CDR3 DNA is TGTGCCAGCAGTTCGTCCCTCAGACTAATGAACACTGAAGCTTTCTTT.